These 7 T cell receptor beta chains came from one sample sequenced in a study of CD8 T cells in ankylosing spondylitis. From the 5' RACE reads, TCRdb called clonotypes with MiXCR, one entry per CDR3 protein. The sample consists of about 240,000 distinct CDR3 sequences, 7% to 10% of them appearing once. Material for sequencing was blood, either unsorted or a sorted T cell fraction (not recorded which). These receptors came from a female donor with ankylosing spondylitis or in good health (not recorded which).

This clonotype was counted ten times or more. The V call is TRBV4-3, the J call TRBJ1-2; D is unresolved. V lost 4 bases and J lost 4, with 13 bases in between. The CDR3 is 14 residues long. CDR1 and CDR2 from the germline V gene are LGHNA and YSLEER. CDR3 DNA: TGCGCCAGCAGCCCGGGAGGAGGAACCTATGGCTACACCTTC. It encodes CASSPGGGTYGYTF.

This clonotype occurred many times. The V gene is TRBV25-1, the J gene TRBJ2-1; 7 bases are a match to TRBD1. CDR1 and CDR2 (germline): MGHDK, SYGVNS. CDR3 length: 16 amino acids. The V and J ends lost 7 bases and 2 bases, in that order; junction bases with no gene match: 11. The DNA of the CDR3 is TGTGCCAGCACCCCCAACGAGGGGACAGCCTACAATGAGCAGTTCTTC. It is translated as CASTPNEGTAYNEQFF.

This clonotype was picked up many times. The chain joins TRBV20-1 to TRBJ2-5, with D unresolved. Trimming took off 6 bases at V and 5 bases at J, with 10 bases between the two ends. CDR3 length equals 11 residues. Germline loops: CDR1 DFQATT, CDR2 SNEGSKA (reference sequence). CDR3 region: CSAAFGETQYF. The CDR3 DNA follows: TGCAGTGCGGCCTTCGGGGAGACCCAGTACTTC.

This clonotype was observed at least ten times. The V gene is TRBV7-8, the J gene TRBJ2-3; perhaps TRBD1 as D (6 bases). Germline V gives CDR1 SGHVS, CDR2 FQNEAQ. V lost 1 base and J lost 3, with 26 bases in between. The CDR3 contains 20 residues. CDR3 in amino acids: CASSLGGARDIPEGTDTQYF. DNA of the CDR3: TGTGCCAGCAGCTTAGGGGGTGCCCGGGACATCCCTGAAGGGACAGATACGCAGTATTTT. The full variable domain, its missing parts supplied by reference TRBV7-8 and TRBJ2-3, is GAGVSQSPRYKVAKRGQDVALRCDPISGHVSLFWYQQALGQGPEFLTYFQNEAQLDKSGLPSDRFFAERPEGSVSTLKIQRTQQEDSAVYLCASSLGGARDIPEGTDTQYFGPGTRLTVL.

This clonotype was seen at least ten times. This sequence joins TRBV2 and TRBJ2-2; D is unclear. CDR1 is SNHLY and CDR2 is FYNNEI in the germline V gene. The CDR3 is 14 residues long. V lost 7 bases and J lost 0, with 9 bases in between. CDR3 region: CASKGRPNTGELFF. In nucleotides, the CDR3 is TGTGCCAGCAAAGGGCGCCCGAACACCGGGGAGCTGTTTTTT. The complete variable domain, with remaining parts taken from reference TRBV2 and TRBJ2-2, reads EPEVTQTPSHQVTQMGQEVILRCVPISNHLYFYWYRQILGQKVEFLVSFYNNEISEKSEIFDDQFSVERPDGSNFTLKIRSTKLEDSAMYFCASKGRPNTGELFFGEGSRLTVL.

This clonotype occurred a few times. The rearrangement joins TRBV6-2 or TRBV6-3 to TRBJ2-4, with a possible D match to TRBD1 (5 bases). From germline, CDR1 is MNHEY and CDR2 SVGEGT. The germline V and J ends were trimmed by 5 bases and 6 bases, with 8 bases remaining between them. This CDR3 spans 12 amino acids. The CDR3 spells CASSRTTNIQYF. The CDR3, as DNA: TGTGCCAGCAGTCGGACAACAAACATTCAGTACTTC.

This clonotype was observed many times. V usage is TRBV10-2 and J usage is TRBJ1-3, with D possibly matching TRBD1 (6 bases). The CDR3 has 16 amino acids. Trimming shortened V by 5 bases and J by 2 bases, and 16 bases separated the two germline ends. Germline CDR1 and CDR2: WSHSY and SAAADI. The CDR3 here is CASSLGAEGTGNTIYF. CDR3 sequence (DNA): TGCGCCAGCAGTTTGGGGGCCGAAGGTACTGGAAACACCATATATTTT.